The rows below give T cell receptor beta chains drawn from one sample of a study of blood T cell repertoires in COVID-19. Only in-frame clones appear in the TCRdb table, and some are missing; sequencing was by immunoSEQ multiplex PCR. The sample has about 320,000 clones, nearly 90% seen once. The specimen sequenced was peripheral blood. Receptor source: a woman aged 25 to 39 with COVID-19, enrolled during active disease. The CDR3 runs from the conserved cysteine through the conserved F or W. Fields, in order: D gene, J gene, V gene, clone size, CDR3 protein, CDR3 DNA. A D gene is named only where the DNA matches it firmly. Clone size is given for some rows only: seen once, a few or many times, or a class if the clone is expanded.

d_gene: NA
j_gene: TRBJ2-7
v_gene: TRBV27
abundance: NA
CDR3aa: CASRGPPSVEQYF
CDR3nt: TGTGCCAGCAGGGGGCCCCCTAGCGTCGAGCAGTACTTC

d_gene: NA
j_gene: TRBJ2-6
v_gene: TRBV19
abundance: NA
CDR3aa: CATRRASSSGANVLTF
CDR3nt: TGTGCCACCAGGAGGGCTTCTTCCTCTGGGGCCAACGTCCTGACTTTC

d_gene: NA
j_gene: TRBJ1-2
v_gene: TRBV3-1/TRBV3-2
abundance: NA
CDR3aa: CASSHHRANYGYTF
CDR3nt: TGTGCCAGCAGCCATCACCGAGCTAACTATGGCTACACCTTC

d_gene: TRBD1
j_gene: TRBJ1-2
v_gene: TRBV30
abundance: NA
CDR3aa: CAWSPTQGAYGYTF
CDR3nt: TGTGCCTGGAGCCCCACGCAGGGGGCCTATGGCTACACCTTC

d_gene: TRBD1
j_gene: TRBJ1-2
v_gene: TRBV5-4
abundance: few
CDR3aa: CASSFDEIRGLAF
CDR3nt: TGTGCCAGCAGCTTTGACGAGATCAGGGGGTTAGCCTTC

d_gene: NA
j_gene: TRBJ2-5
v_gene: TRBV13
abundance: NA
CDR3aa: CASSYGEASEETQYF
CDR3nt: TGTGCCAGCAGCTATGGGGAGGCTAGCGAAGAGACCCAGTACTTC

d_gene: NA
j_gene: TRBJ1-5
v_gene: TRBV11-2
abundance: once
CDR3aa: CASSFAGGNQPQHF
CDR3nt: TGTGCCAGCAGCTTTGCCGGGGGGAATCAGCCCCAGCATTTT

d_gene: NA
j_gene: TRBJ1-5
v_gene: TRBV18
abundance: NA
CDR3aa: CASSALDRSSNQPQHF
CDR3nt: TGTGCCAGCTCAGCGCTTGACAGGTCTAGCAATCAGCCCCAGCATTTT

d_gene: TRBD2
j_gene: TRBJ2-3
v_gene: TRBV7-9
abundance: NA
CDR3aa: CASSPGTSGRGDTQYF
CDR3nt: TGTGCCAGCAGCCCTGGGACTAGCGGGCGGGGAGATACGCAGTATTTT

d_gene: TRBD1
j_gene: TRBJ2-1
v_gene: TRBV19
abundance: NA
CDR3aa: CASSPGGGAVSYNEQFF
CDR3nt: TGTGCCAGTAGTCCAGGGGGCGGGGCCGTATCCTACAATGAGCAGTTCTTC

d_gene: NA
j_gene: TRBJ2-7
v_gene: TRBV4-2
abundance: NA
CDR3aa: CASSHSGVSGYEQYF
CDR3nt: TGTGCCAGCAGCCACTCCGGGGTTAGCGGCTACGAGCAGTACTTC

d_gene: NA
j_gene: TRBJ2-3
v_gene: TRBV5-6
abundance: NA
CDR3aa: CASSLEGTQGITDTQYF
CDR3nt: TGTGCCAGCAGCTTGGAAGGTACGCAGGGAATCACAGATACGCAGTATTTT

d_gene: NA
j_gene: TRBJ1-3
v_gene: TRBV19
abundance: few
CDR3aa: CASSRDGGSGNTIYF
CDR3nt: TGTGCCAGTAGTCGTGACGGAGGCTCTGGAAACACCATATATTTT

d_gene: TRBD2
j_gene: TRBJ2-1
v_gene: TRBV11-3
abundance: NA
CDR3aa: CASSSGLAGRNEQFF
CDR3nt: TGTGCCAGCAGCTCCGGACTAGCGGGTCGTAATGAGCAGTTCTTC

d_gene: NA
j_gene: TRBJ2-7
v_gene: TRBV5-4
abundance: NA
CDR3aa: CASSLDTLEQYF
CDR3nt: TGTGCCAGCAGCTTGGATACTCTCGAGCAGTACTTC

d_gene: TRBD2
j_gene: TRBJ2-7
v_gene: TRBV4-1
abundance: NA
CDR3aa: CASSHLLAGADEQYF
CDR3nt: TGCGCCAGCAGCCACCTACTAGCGGGGGCTGACGAGCAGTACTTC

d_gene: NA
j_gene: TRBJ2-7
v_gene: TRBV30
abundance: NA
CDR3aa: CAWSVPGGAIRYEQYF
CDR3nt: TGTGCCTGGAGTGTACCTGGGGGCGCGATCCGGTACGAGCAGTACTTC

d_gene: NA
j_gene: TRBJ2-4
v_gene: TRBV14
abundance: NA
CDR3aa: CASSQGQTAKNIQYF
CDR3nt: TGTGCCAGCAGCCAAGGACAGACAGCCAAAAACATTCAGTACTTC

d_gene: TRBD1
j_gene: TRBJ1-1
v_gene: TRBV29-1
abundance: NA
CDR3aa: CSAGTGVEAFF
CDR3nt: TGCAGCGCCGGGACAGGGGTTGAAGCTTTCTTT

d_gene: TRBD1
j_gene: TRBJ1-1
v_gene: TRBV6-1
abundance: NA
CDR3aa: CASSELNRDRGRIWAEAFF
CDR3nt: TGTGCCAGCAGTGAATTAAATAGGGACAGGGGGCGAATTTGGGCTGAAGCTTTCTTT

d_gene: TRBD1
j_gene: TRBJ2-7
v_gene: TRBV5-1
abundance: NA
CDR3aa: CASSRPDRGSSYEQYF
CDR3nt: TGCGCCAGCAGCCGCCCCGACAGGGGAAGCTCCTACGAGCAGTACTTC

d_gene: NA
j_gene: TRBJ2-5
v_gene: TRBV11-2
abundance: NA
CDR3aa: CASSPLWNSIQETQYF
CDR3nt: TGTGCCAGCAGCCCACTCTGGAATAGCATTCAAGAGACCCAGTACTTC

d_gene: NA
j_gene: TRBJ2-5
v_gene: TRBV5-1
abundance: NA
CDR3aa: CASSLGLVGETQYF
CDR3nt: TGCGCCAGCAGCTTGGGACTAGTCGGGGAGACCCAGTACTTC

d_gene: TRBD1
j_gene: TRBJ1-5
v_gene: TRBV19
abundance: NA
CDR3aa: CASMSGTGSNQPQHF
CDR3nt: TGTGCCAGTATGTCCGGGACAGGGAGCAATCAGCCCCAGCATTTT

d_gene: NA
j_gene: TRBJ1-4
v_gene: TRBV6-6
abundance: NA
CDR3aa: CASSRNSVATNEKLFF
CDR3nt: TGTGCCAGCAGTCGAAATTCGGTTGCAACTAATGAAAAACTGTTTTTT

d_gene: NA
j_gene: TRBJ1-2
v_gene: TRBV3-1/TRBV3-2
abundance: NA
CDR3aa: CASSQDWRDSNYGYTF
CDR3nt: TGTGCCAGCAGCCAAGATTGGAGGGATTCTAACTATGGCTACACCTTC

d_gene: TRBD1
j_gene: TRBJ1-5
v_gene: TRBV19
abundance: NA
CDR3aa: CASKPQGAPNQPQHF
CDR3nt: TGTGCCAGTAAACCACAGGGGGCTCCAAATCAGCCCCAGCATTTT

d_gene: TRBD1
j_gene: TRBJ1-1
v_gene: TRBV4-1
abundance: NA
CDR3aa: CASSQAGQGRTEAFF
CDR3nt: TGCGCCAGCAGCCAGGCCGGACAGGGACGTACTGAAGCTTTCTTT

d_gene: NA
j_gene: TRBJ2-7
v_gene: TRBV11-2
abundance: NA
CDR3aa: CASSTSLGLEQYF
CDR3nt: TGTGCCAGCAGTACCAGTTTGGGACTCGAGCAGTACTTC

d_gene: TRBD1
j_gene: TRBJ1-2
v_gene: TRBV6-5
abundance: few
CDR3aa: CASSRDSSLYGYTF
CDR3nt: TGTGCCAGCAGTAGGGACAGCTCCCTCTATGGCTACACCTTC

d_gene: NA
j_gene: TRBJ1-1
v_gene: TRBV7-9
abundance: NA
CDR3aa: CASSLDSMNTEAFF
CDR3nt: TGTGCCAGCAGCTTAGACAGTATGAACACTGAAGCTTTCTTT

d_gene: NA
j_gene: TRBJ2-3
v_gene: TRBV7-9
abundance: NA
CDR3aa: CASSRGTGKNTQYF
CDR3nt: TGTGCCAGCAGCCGGGGGACGGGAAAAAATACGCAGTATTTT